These 16 T cell receptor beta chains were sequenced from one sample in a study of blood T cell repertoires in COVID-19 (TCRdb year 2020). Receptor amplification or capture employed the immunoSEQ multiplex PCR assay. TCRdb took this table from immuneACCESS and kept in-frame rearrangements with V and J called. Such tables lack part of the clones; where checked against another copy, unresolved V genes explain under half of the gap, and the rest is unexplained. Counted in this sample were about 80,000 clones; roughly 79% of them appeared once. The ten largest clones represent about 16% of the sample. The sample consisted of peripheral blood. All receptors come from a human donor in a cohort sampled during active COVID-19.

The chain has TRBV5-5 and TRBJ1-2; 8 bases agree with TRBD1. The CDR3 spans 15 residues. V shed 4 bases, J shed 3 bases, and the junction held 8 bases outside the gene matches. Germline-derived CDR1 and CDR2 are SGHKS and YYEKEE (reference sequence). CDR3 DNA: TGTGCCAGCAGCGAGGCGACAGGGGTTCACTATGGCTACACCTTC. Its protein is CASSEATGVHYGYTF.

DNA for the CDR3: TGTGCCACCAGCAGATTTGGGGCGGAACTCTCCTATAATTCACCCCTCCACTTT. Translated: CATSRFGAELSYNSPLHF. J is TRBJ1-6 and V is TRBV15, with D possibly TRBD1 on 5 matching bases. CDR1 is LNHNV and CDR2 is YYDKDF in the germline V gene (reference sequence). V was clipped by 2 bases and J by 0 bases, with 14 bases between them. The CDR3 loop spans 18 amino acids.

This chain connects TRBV9 to TRBJ2-1, with a tentative D call TRBD2 (5 bases). V lost 3 bases and J lost 4, with 11 bases in between. This CDR3 is built from 14 residues. CDR1 and CDR2 (germline): SGDLS, YYNGEE. The CDR3 DNA follows: TGTGCCAGCAGCGCCGGGGAACCATACAATGAGCAGTTCTTC. This gives the protein CASSAGEPYNEQFF.

The J gene is TRBJ1-2, the V gene TRBV2; D is possibly TRBD1 (6 bases). The CDR3 sequence is 11 residues long. Germline CDR1 SNHLY, CDR2 FYNNEI. The V end was cut by 5 bases, the J end by 8 bases, with 9 bases between. The CDR3 spells CASSHREGYTF. CDR3 coding DNA: TGTGCCAGCAGTCACAGGGAAGGCTACACCTTC.

The chain couples TRBV5-4 to TRBJ2-1; D might be TRBD2 (5 bases). Trimming pared 0 bases from V and 2 bases from J, leaving 12 bases between. Germline V lookup: CDR1 SGHNT, CDR2 YYREEE (reference sequence). The CDR3 consists of 16 residues. The CDR3 reads CASSLGIGVPYNEQFF. CDR3 bases: TGTGCCAGCAGCTTGGGAATCGGGGTCCCCTACAATGAGCAGTTCTTC.

This clone came up many times. The chain links TRBV5-5 to TRBJ2-7; 10 positions match TRBD1. With V trimmed by 2 bases and J by 5 bases, 4 bases remained unmatched. CDR1 is SGHKS, CDR2 YYEKEE, per germline (reference sequence). This CDR3 region has 14 residues. This CDR3 reads CASSFEGTGDEQYV. The CDR3, as DNA: TGTGCCAGCAGCTTCGAAGGGACAGGGGACGAGCAGTACGTC.

The genes are TRBV2 and TRBJ1-1, with TRBD1 identical over 9 bases. Germline CDR1 is SNHLY and CDR2 is FYNNEI. V lost 5 bases, J lost 3 bases, and 4 bases stayed unmatched. The CDR3 runs to 14 residues. CDR3 in amino acids: CASSLGQGHTEAFF. CDR3 sequence (DNA): TGTGCCAGCAGTCTTGGACAGGGGCACACTGAAGCTTTCTTT. Full variable domain (missing parts from reference TRBV2 and TRBJ1-1): EPEVTQTPSHQVTQMGQEVILRCVPISNHLYFYWYRQILGQKVEFLVSFYNNEISEKSEIFDDQFSVERPDGSNFTLKIRSTKLEDSAMYFCASSLGQGHTEAFFGQGTRLTVV.

This chain uses TRBV6-2 or TRBV6-3 with TRBJ2-2; 8 bases match TRBD2. CDR1 and CDR2 from the germline V gene are MNHEY and SVGEGT. V was clipped by 3 bases and J by 6 bases; unmatched bases: 6. The CDR3 sequence is 15 residues long. The DNA for the CDR3 is TGTGCCAGCAGTTATCTGGCGGGAGGAGCCGGGGAGCTGTTTTTT. Its protein product is CASSYLAGGAGELFF.

The CDR3 DNA sequence: TGTGCCAGTAGTCCCGATGGGAGAGCTAATGAAAAACTGTTTTTT. Translation: CASSPDGRANEKLFF. This chain links TRBV19 with TRBJ1-4; the D is unclear. The CDR3 covers 15 residues. Germline V gene data show CDR1 as LNHDA and CDR2 as SQIVND (reference sequence). V was shortened by 5 bases and J by 3 bases, with 13 bases between the two germline ends.

The chain recombines TRBV28 with TRBJ2-7; D ambiguous. From germline, CDR1 is MDHEN and CDR2 SYDVKM. The CDR3 length is 12 residues. The V end was cut by 7 bases, the J end by 2 bases, with 9 bases between. The CDR3 DNA reads as TGTGCCAGCAACCAGGAAACCTACGAGCAGTACTTC. This codes for CASNQETYEQYF.

The chain recombines TRBV3-1 (or the pseudogene TRBV3-2) with TRBJ2-1, with 13 positions matching TRBD2. This CDR3 comprises 13 residues. The germline V gene has CDR1 LGHDT and CDR2 YNNKEL (reference sequence). Losses at the gene ends were 4 bases for V and 10 bases for J; bases not matched to a gene: 1. CDR3 in amino acids: CASSRTSGGEQFF. The CDR3 region has the DNA TGTGCCAGCAGCCGGACTAGCGGGGGCGAGCAGTTCTTC.

The chain uses TRBV7-9 and TRBJ1-2; D is possibly TRBD1 (6 bases). The CDR3 loop spans 16 amino acids. Trimming took 4 bases from V and 0 from J, leaving 15 bases between them. CDR1 is SEHNR, CDR2 FQNEAQ, per germline (reference sequence). The CDR3 loop is CASSYSPGHSNYGYTF. The CDR3 nucleotides read TGTGCCAGCAGCTATAGCCCGGGACACTCTAACTATGGCTACACCTTC.

The table lists this clone with a count of one. The CDR3 loop reads CAWSRGGDTEAFF. As DNA, the CDR3 is TGTGCCTGGAGTAGGGGGGGGGATACTGAAGCTTTCTTT. This chain uses TRBV30 with TRBJ1-1; TRBD1 is a possible D gene (6 bases). CDR1 is GTSNPN, CDR2 SVGIG, per germline (reference sequence). The CDR3 is 13 residues long. The germline V and J ends were trimmed by 2 bases and 5 bases, with 12 bases remaining between them.

In its sample, this clone ranks as medium-sized (0.01 to 0.1%). This sequence joins TRBV27 and TRBJ1-1; D gene unclear. The V end was cut by 6 bases, the J end by 6 bases, with 11 bases between. CDR1 MNHEY and CDR2 SMNVEV come from the germline V gene (reference sequence). The CDR3 contains 12 residues. This CDR3 is CASSFTSAEAFF. The CDR3 DNA sequence: TGTGCCAGCAGCTTCACGAGCGCTGAAGCTTTCTTT.

The genes are TRBV24-1 and TRBJ1-2; D is uncertain. Germline CDR1 KGHDR, CDR2 SFDVKD. This CDR3 is 12 amino acids long. Trimming shortened V by 4 bases and J by 5 bases, and 7 bases separated the two germline ends. CDR3 sequence: CATSDIRYGYTF. Written as DNA, the CDR3 is TGTGCCACCAGTGACATTCGGTATGGCTACACCTTC.

This chain joins TRBV6-5 and TRBJ2-3, with TRBD1 identical over 8 bases. V was pared by 6 bases and J by 3 bases, with 5 bases of the junction left unmatched. The CDR3 totals 14 residues. Germline-derived CDR1 and CDR2 are MNHEY and SVGAGI. CDR3 nucleotide sequence: TGTGCCAGCAGCCGGGACAGGAAAACAGATACGCAGTATTTT. It codes for CASSRDRKTDTQYF.